This TCR beta chain appears in the sequencing data of a study of blood T cell repertoires in COVID-19. Overall study context: Sample material is recorded as cDNA or gDNA derived from T cells, B-cell-depleted T cells, or PBMCs.

The authors' processing: It was from reference gene primer amplification that nucleated cell counts were estimated. This table comes from immunoSEQ multiplex PCR, and its TCRdb copy is limited to in-frame clones, with some not included. Clonal size and the V and J genes are those of that table, whereas D and trimming came from the DNA. The sample has approximately 290,000 clones, around 90% seen once. V lost 10 bases and J lost 5; bases outside the gene matches: 3. Germline CDR1 ENHRY, CDR2 SYGVKD. This CDR3 comprises 13 residues. The source is a man aged 18 to 30 with active or convalescent COVID-19. Sequenced: peripheral blood. The genes are TRBV10-3 and TRBJ2-3, with 13 bases aligning to TRBD2. CDR3: CATRTSGGDTQYF. The CDR3 DNA reads as TGTGCCACCCGGACTAGCGGGGGAGATACGCAGTATTTT.